The 9 T cell receptor beta chains presented below share a single source sample, sequenced in a study of OX40 agonist ivuxolimab in advanced cancers. The data were produced by immunoSEQ multiplex PCR, yet TCRdb's version contains in-frame clones alone and is incomplete. The table records roughly 43,000 clones, roughly 85% of them present only once. Source: CD4+ or CD8+ T cells sorted from blood, taken in a trial of the OX40 agonist ivuxolimab. All receptors come from an adult with an advanced solid tumor such as melanoma, head and neck, liver or kidney cancer.

Written as DNA, the CDR3 is TGTGCCAGCAGCTGGAGGACTCCAGATACGCAGTATTTT. It translates to CASSWRTPDTQYF. The J gene is TRBJ2-3, the V gene TRBV7-9; D perhaps matches TRBD2 (5 bases). The length of the CDR3 is 13 residues. Germline V gives CDR1 SEHNR, CDR2 FQNEAQ (reference sequence). Trimming left V 4 bases short and J 4 bases short, with 9 bases between.

V is TRBV9 and J is TRBJ2-5; D gene unclear. Germline V gene sequence: CDR1 SGDLS, CDR2 YYNGEE. The CDR3 contains 15 residues. The V end was cut by 3 bases, the J end by 4 bases, with 16 bases between. DNA of the CDR3: TGTGCCAGCAGCGCCTCGGGTTTAAGGTTAGAGACCCAGTACTTC. Translation: CASSASGLRLETQYF.

The CDR3 is CASSLDSRQNLNTEAFF. Here the CDR3 DNA reads TGTGCCAGCAGCCTCGACTCCAGACAGAACCTGAACACTGAAGCTTTCTTT. The chain couples TRBV5-4 to TRBJ1-1; a weak D match, TRBD1 (5 bases). V was clipped by 4 bases and J by 0 bases, with 19 bases between them. Germline values: CDR1 SGHNT, CDR2 YYREEE (reference sequence). This CDR3 has 17 residues.

The genes are TRBV10-3 and TRBJ1-3, with D perhaps TRBD1 (5 bases). From germline, CDR1 is ENHRY and CDR2 SYGVKD. The CDR3 covers 14 residues. Trimming pared 8 bases from V and 0 bases from J, leaving 11 bases between. The CDR3 bases are TGTGCCATCGGTGGGGGAAACTCTGGAAACACCATATATTTT. Amino acid sequence: CAIGGGNSGNTIYF.

The chain uses TRBV9 and TRBJ1-1; 8 bases are shared with TRBD1. V was clipped by 3 bases and J by 4 bases; unmatched bases: 2. This CDR3 region has 13 residues. Germline CDR1 and CDR2: SGDLS and YYNGEE. This chain's CDR3 is CASSATGVTEAFF. The CDR3 DNA reads as TGTGCCAGCAGCGCGACAGGGGTCACTGAAGCTTTCTTT.

A single count supports this clone. The J gene is TRBJ2-2, the V gene TRBV7-3, with a possible D match to TRBD1 (5 bases). CDR1 is SGHTA and CDR2 is FQGTGA in the germline V gene. The V and J ends lost 3 bases and 7 bases respectively, with 6 bases between them. CDR3 size: 12 residues. This chain's CDR3 is CASSLGHGELFF. The CDR3 DNA reads TGTGCCAGCAGCTTGGGGCACGGGGAGCTGTTTTTT.

The V call is TRBV5-1, the J call TRBJ2-3, with 7 bases identical to TRBD1. This CDR3 is 17 amino acids long. V lost 2 bases, J lost 0 bases, and 9 bases stayed unmatched. Germline CDR1 and CDR2: SGHRS and YFSETQ. The CDR3 nucleotides are TGCGCCAGCAGCTTATTAGGGACAGCCTTAAGCACAGATACGCAGTATTTT. It encodes CASSLLGTALSTDTQYF.

V usage is TRBV10-2 and J usage is TRBJ2-1, with D hard to call. The germline V gene has CDR1 WSHSY and CDR2 SAAADI. This CDR3 comprises 13 residues. V lost 8 bases and J 6 bases, leaving 14 bases between the germline ends. As DNA, the CDR3 is TGCGCCAGCCTGCGAGGTGACATCAATGAGCAGTTCTTC. The encoded protein is CASLRGDINEQFF.

V and J are TRBV5-1 and TRBJ2-2, with TRBD2 identical over 8 bases. There are 19 residues in the CDR3. V trimming: 3 bases; J trimming: 3 bases; junction bases outside the gene matches: 16. Germline V gene data show CDR1 as SGHRS and CDR2 as YFSETQ. The CDR3 spells CASSSYGRAGRLYTGELFF. The CDR3 nucleotides read TGCGCCAGCAGCTCATACGGGAGGGCCGGGAGATTATACACCGGGGAGCTGTTTTTT.